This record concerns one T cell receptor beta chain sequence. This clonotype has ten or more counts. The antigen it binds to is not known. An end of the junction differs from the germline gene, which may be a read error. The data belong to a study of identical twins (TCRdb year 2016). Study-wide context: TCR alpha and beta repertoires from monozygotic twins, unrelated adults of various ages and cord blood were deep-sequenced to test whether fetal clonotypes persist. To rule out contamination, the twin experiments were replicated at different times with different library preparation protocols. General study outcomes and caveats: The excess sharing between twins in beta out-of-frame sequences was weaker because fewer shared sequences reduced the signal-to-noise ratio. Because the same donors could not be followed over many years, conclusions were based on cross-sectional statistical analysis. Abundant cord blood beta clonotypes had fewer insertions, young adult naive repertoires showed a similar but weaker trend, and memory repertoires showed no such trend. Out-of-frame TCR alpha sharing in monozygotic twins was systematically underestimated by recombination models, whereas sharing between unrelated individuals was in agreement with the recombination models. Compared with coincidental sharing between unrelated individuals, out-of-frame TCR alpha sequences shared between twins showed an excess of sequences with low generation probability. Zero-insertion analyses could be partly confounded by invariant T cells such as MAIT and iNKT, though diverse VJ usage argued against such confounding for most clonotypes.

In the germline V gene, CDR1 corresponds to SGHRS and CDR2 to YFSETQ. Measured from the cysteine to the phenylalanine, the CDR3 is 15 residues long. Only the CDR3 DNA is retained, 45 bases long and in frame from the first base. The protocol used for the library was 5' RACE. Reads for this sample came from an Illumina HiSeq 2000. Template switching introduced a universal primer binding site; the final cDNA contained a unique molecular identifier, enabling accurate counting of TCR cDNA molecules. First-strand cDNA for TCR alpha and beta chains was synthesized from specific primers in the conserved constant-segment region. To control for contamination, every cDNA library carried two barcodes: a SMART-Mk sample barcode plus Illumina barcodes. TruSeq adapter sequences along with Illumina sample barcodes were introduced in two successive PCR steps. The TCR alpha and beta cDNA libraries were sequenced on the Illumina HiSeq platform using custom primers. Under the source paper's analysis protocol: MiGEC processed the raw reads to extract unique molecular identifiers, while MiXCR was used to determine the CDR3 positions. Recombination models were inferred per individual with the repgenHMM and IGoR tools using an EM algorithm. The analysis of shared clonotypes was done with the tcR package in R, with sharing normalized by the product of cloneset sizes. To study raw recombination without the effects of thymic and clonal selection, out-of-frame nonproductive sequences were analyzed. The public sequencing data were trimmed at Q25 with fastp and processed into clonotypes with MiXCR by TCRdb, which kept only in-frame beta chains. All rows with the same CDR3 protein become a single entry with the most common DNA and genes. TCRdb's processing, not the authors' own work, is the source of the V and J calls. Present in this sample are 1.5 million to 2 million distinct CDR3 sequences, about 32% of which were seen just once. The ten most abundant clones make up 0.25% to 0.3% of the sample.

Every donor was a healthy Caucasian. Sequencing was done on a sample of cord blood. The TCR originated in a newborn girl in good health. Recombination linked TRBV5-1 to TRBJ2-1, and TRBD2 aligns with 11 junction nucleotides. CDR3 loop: CASSLVAGGPNEQFF. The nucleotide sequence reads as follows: TGTGCCAGCAGTTTGGTAGCGGGAGGGCCCAATGAGCAGTTCTTC.